The clone carrying this TCR beta chain was seen many times. Its matching antigen is unknown. This CDR3 contains 13 residues. Germline-derived CDR1 and CDR2 are MNHNS and SASEGT. V lost 5 bases to trimming and J lost 5 bases, with 13 bases between them. The iRepertoire nested amplicon-rescue multiplex PCR amplified TCR alpha and beta CDR3s from RNA. From the multiplex PCR reads, TCRdb called clonotypes with MiXCR, one entry per CDR3 protein. The data contain some 90,000 distinct CDR3 sequences, approximately 40% of them seen just once; the ten biggest clones take up roughly two fifths. These data are taken from a study of glioma-infiltrating T cells. Findings and limits, study-wide: Gliomas, especially low-grade, showed above-expected tissue-blood divergence; non-neoplastic patients showed below.

This sequence originates from a human donor with low-grade glioma or glioblastoma, undergoing nonglioma brain surgery, or in good health (not recorded which). This rearrangement joins TRBV6-1 to TRBJ2-7; D call uncertain. Source material: glioma tissue, nonneoplastic brain tissue, or PBMCs (not recorded which). CDR3 residues: CASSLGSKDEQYF. DNA for the CDR3: TGTGCCAGCAGTTTGGGCTCGAAAGACGAGCAGTACTTC.